Below, 24 T cell receptor beta chains from the same sample are listed, as sequenced in a study of blood T cell repertoires in COVID-19. The repertoire was sequenced with immunoSEQ multiplex PCR; TCRdb's copy has only in-frame clones and lacks some. Here the sample spans 120,000 or so clones, more than 75% being singletons. The sequenced material came from peripheral blood. The receptors here all came from a human donor in a cohort sampled during active COVID-19.

The chain is built from TRBV19 and TRBJ2-7; 9 positions agree with TRBD1. Germline lookup yields CDR1 LNHDA and CDR2 SQIVND (reference sequence). V lost 2 bases, J lost 6 bases, and 14 bases stayed unmatched. There are 17 residues in the CDR3. The CDR3 region is CASSIPQRGQGPSEQYF. The CDR3 DNA is TGTGCCAGTAGTATACCCCAAAGGGGACAGGGACCCTCCGAGCAGTACTTC.

V usage is TRBV12-3 or TRBV12-4 and J usage is TRBJ1-2; D is undetermined. Trimming stripped 7 bases from V and 4 bases from J, with 10 bases between. The CDR3 has 12 residues. The CDR3 loop reads CASKSGSYGYTF. The CDR3 coding sequence is TGTGCCAGCAAATCGGGAAGCTATGGCTACACCTTC.

The gene calls are TRBV2 and TRBJ1-2, with D possibly being TRBD1 (5 bases). The CDR3 is made up of 14 amino acids. Germline lookup yields CDR1 SNHLY and CDR2 FYNNEI. V was shortened by 3 bases and J by 3 bases, with 11 bases between the two germline ends. The CDR3 spells CASSDRVRYYGYTF. The CDR3 DNA sequence: TGTGCCAGCAGTGACAGGGTGAGATACTATGGCTACACCTTC.

The chain employs TRBV3-1 (or the pseudogene TRBV3-2) and TRBJ2-3; D is perhaps TRBD2 (7 bases). The length of the CDR3 is 17 residues. Germline assignment: CDR1 LGHDT and CDR2 YNNKEL (reference sequence). With 3 bases removed from V and 5 bases from J, the gap between germline ends came to 21 bases. As DNA, the CDR3 is TGTGCCAGCAGCCACCCCGACACCAGGGGAGGGCGAGATACGCAGTATTTT. Translated: CASSHPDTRGGRDTQYF.

The V call is TRBV7-8, the J call TRBJ2-5; no clear D. The CDR3 is 15 residues long. Deletions cut 1 base from V and 0 bases from J, with 9 bases between. Germline assignment: CDR1 SGHVS and CDR2 FQNEAQ. This CDR3 is CASSLVHQYQETQYF. CDR3 DNA sequence: TGTGCCAGCAGCTTAGTTCACCAGTACCAAGAGACCCAGTACTTC. Looking up the rest from reference TRBV7-8 and TRBJ2-5 gives the full variable domain: GAGVSQSPRYKVAKRGQDVALRCDPISGHVSLFWYQQALGQGPEFLTYFQNEAQLDKSGLPSDRFFAERPEGSVSTLKIQRTQQEDSAVYLCASSLVHQYQETQYFGPGTRLLVL.

CDR3 residues: CASSPDRGHDQPQHF. Here the CDR3 DNA reads TGTGCCAGCTCACCGGACAGGGGGCACGATCAGCCCCAGCATTTT. The chain is built from TRBV18 and TRBJ1-5; 11 bases map to TRBD1. The V and J ends lost 3 bases and 5 bases, in that order; junction bases with no gene match: 3. Germline lookup yields CDR1 KGHSH and CDR2 LQKENI. This CDR3 region has 15 residues.

The chain is built from TRBV27 and TRBJ1-6, with unresolved D. The germline V gene has CDR1 MNHEY and CDR2 SMNVEV (reference sequence). The CDR3 consists of 15 residues. Trimming removed 0 bases from V and 9 bases from J, with 12 bases in between. This CDR3 is CASSLSWKSGSPLHF. Here the CDR3 DNA reads TGTGCCAGCAGTTTATCTTGGAAAAGCGGTTCACCCCTCCACTTT.

This chain connects TRBV4-2 to TRBJ2-7, with TRBD1 identical over 10 bases. Germline values: CDR1 LGHNA, CDR2 YNFKEQ. J gave up 5 bases and V 8 bases, and 18 bases lay outside the gene matches. The CDR3 totals 17 residues. The chain's CDR3 is CASHQTGTGVKGNEQYF. DNA of the CDR3: TGTGCCAGCCACCAAACCGGGACAGGGGTTAAAGGTAACGAGCAGTACTTC.

This clone showed up just once. The rearrangement uses TRBV5-1 and TRBJ2-3; the match to TRBD2 covers 10 bases. V dropped 4 bases and J dropped 1; count of bases not matched to a gene: 9. From germline, CDR1 is SGHRS and CDR2 YFSETQ. CDR3 length: 17 amino acids. CDR3 sequence: CASSPPLAGGRTDTQYF. The CDR3 nucleotides read TGCGCCAGCAGCCCCCCTTTAGCGGGGGGCCGCACAGATACGCAGTATTTT. Filled out from reference TRBV5-1 and TRBJ2-3, the complete variable domain reads KAGVTQTPRYLIKTRGQQVTLSCSPISGHRSVSWYQQTPGQGLQFLFEYFSETQRNKGNFPGRFSGRQFSNSRSEMNVSTLELGDSALYLCASSPPLAGGRTDTQYFGPGTRLTVL.

The J gene is TRBJ2-7, the V gene TRBV2; maybe TRBD1 (5 bases). CDR3 length equals 15 residues. Germline loops: CDR1 SNHLY, CDR2 FYNNEI. V was cut by 8 bases and J by 3 bases, with 20 bases left in between. The CDR3 DNA reads TGTGCCAGCTCACAGTCTTACAGGCCCGGCTACGAGCAGTACTTC. It is translated as CASSQSYRPGYEQYF.

The chain has TRBV4-1 and TRBJ1-1; D gene uncertain. Trimming cost V 1 base and J 8 bases, with 5 bases left between them. The CDR3 covers 11 residues. Germline CDR1 and CDR2: MGHRA and YSYEKL. Here the CDR3 DNA reads TGCGCCAGCAGCCAAGGGGCCGAAGCTTTCTTT. This codes for CASSQGAEAFF.

The chain is built from TRBV29-1 and TRBJ2-7; tentatively, D is TRBD1 (5 bases). Between the trimmed V and J ends, which lost 5 bases and 5 bases, there was a span of 7 bases. CDR1 SQVTM and CDR2 ANQGSEA come from the germline V gene. The CDR3 sequence is 10 residues long. CDR3 in amino acids: CSVFRDEQYF. CDR3 nucleotides: TGCAGCGTTTTCAGGGACGAGCAGTACTTC.

For this clone: Other DNA sequences of this sample code for an identical CDR3. The chain links TRBV15 to TRBJ1-5; unclear D gene. The CDR3 runs 14 residues. The V gene lost 0 bases and the J gene lost 0 bases, with 3 bases spanning the gap. Germline loops: CDR1 LNHNV, CDR2 YYDKDF (reference sequence). The CDR3 is CATSRDSSNQPQHF. The CDR3 DNA sequence: TGTGCCACCAGCAGAGACAGTAGCAATCAGCCCCAGCATTTT.

V usage is TRBV11-2 and J usage is TRBJ2-7, with 8 bases matching TRBD1. J gave up 7 bases and V 8 bases, and 4 bases lay outside the gene matches. Germline V gives CDR1 SGHAT, CDR2 FQNNGV. The CDR3 is 11 residues long. CDR3 sequence (DNA): TGTGCCAGCGGCAGGGGGCGGGAGCAGTACTTC. As protein: CASGRGREQYF.

This clone was observed a single time. The V gene is TRBV27, the J gene TRBJ2-7; TRBD1 matches 10 bases. With 8 bases clipped from V and 3 bases from J, the junction kept 13 bases outside the gene matches. The CDR3 contains 16 residues. Germline V CDR1 and CDR2: MNHEY, SMNVEV (reference sequence). CDR3 amino acids: CASSEVGTGVLYEQYF. CDR3 nucleotide sequence: TGTGCCAGCTCTGAAGTTGGGACAGGGGTTCTCTACGAGCAGTACTTC.

This clone was seen only once. This chain joins TRBV5-4 and TRBJ2-2; TRBD1 matches at 7 bases. The CDR3 length is 16 residues. V gave up 4 bases and J gave up 6 bases; unmatched junction bases: 12. CDR1 and CDR2 from the germline V gene are SGHNT and YYREEE (reference sequence). CDR3 nucleotide sequence: TGTGCCAGCAGCACCCCTGACAGGGTAAACGCCGGGGAGCTGTTTTTT. It specifies CASSTPDRVNAGELFF.

The J gene is TRBJ2-1, the V gene TRBV5-4; TRBD2 might be the D (6 bases). The germline V and J ends were trimmed by 4 bases and 8 bases, with 16 bases remaining between them. The CDR3 length is 14 residues. CDR1 SGHNT and CDR2 YYREEE come from the germline V gene (reference sequence). The CDR3 nucleotides are TGTGCCAGCAGCCTAGGTCCGGCGGGGTATGAGCAGTTCTTC. Translation gives CASSLGPAGYEQFF.

V usage is TRBV6-1 and J usage is TRBJ1-4; perhaps TRBD1 as D (5 bases). The germline V gene has CDR1 MNHNS and CDR2 SASEGT. The CDR3 sequence is 14 residues long. The ends were cut back, 7 bases at V and 8 bases at J, with 17 bases in the middle. The CDR3 protein is CASTQNFGGEKLFF. In nucleotides, the CDR3 is TGTGCCAGCACCCAAAATTTCGGGGGGGAAAAACTGTTTTTT.

The V gene is TRBV3-1 (or the pseudogene TRBV3-2), the J gene TRBJ1-1, with unresolved D. Germline V gives CDR1 LGHDT, CDR2 YNNKEL (reference sequence). V lost 3 bases, J lost 8 bases, and 16 bases lay in between. CDR3 length: 14 residues. The CDR3 protein is CASSHPGTRLEAFF. DNA of the CDR3: TGTGCCAGCAGCCACCCGGGAACGCGCCTCGAAGCTTTCTTT.

This rearrangement joins TRBV5-4 to TRBJ2-5; D may be TRBD2 (6 bases). The CDR3 extends over 16 amino acids. Per the germline V gene, CDR1 is SGHNT and CDR2 is YYREEE (reference sequence). The V and J ends lost 4 bases and 5 bases respectively, with 21 bases between them. The DNA for the CDR3 is TGTGCCAGCAGCCCGGAAGCCGGGAGCTCCCTGGAGACCCAGTACTTC. As protein: CASSPEAGSSLETQYF.

The rearrangement joins TRBV21-1 to TRBJ1-6; TRBD1, as called in the table, went unchecked against the DNA. TRBV21-1 is a pseudogene locus. The CDR3 loop spans 15 amino acids. The CDR3 DNA reads as TGTGCCAGCAGCAAAAGACAGGGGGCAAATTCACCCCTCCACTTT. Protein sequence: CASSKRQGANSPLHF.

CDR3 sequence: CASSQWEGNEQYF. The CDR3 DNA reads as TGTGCCAGCAGCCAATGGGAGGGAAACGAGCAGTACTTC. The chain recombines TRBV3-1 (or the pseudogene TRBV3-2) with TRBJ2-7; 7 positions agree with TRBD2. This CDR3 has 13 residues. Germline V gene sequence: CDR1 LGHDT, CDR2 YNNKEL (reference sequence). V shed 2 bases and J 5 bases; nucleotides not matched to a gene: 3.

V usage is TRBV15 and J usage is TRBJ1-5, with 9 bases fitting TRBD1. Germline-derived CDR1 and CDR2 are LNHNV and YYDKDF (reference sequence). V dropped 5 bases and J dropped 7; count of bases not matched to a gene: 12. The CDR3 is made up of 16 amino acids. The CDR3 nucleotides read TGTGCCACCAGCCATAGGAGGGGACAGGGAGACCAGCCCCAGCATTTT. It specifies CATSHRRGQGDQPQHF.

This clone was observed a handful of times. The V call is TRBV2, the J call TRBJ2-7; 8 bases align to TRBD2. After removal of 4 bases from V and 7 bases from J, the junction contained 15 bases not matched to a gene. CDR3 size: 16 residues. Germline loops: CDR1 SNHLY, CDR2 FYNNEI. The CDR3 region has the DNA TGTGCCAGCAGTGCTACCATAGCGGGGCCTCAGGTTGAGCAGTACTTC. Amino acids: CASSATIAGPQVEQYF.